A selection of T cell receptor beta chains follows, all from one sample in a study of a mutant IDH1 vaccine in newly diagnosed glioma. TCRdb's table, derived via immunoSEQ multiplex PCR, lists solely in-frame clones and lacks some. The data hold some 60,000 clones, with 75% to 90% observed a single time. The antigens of these receptors remain unknown. This material consisted of PBMCs, taken from a glioma patient whose treatment included an IDH1 peptide vaccine. All receptors derive from a woman aged 50 to 65 with glioma. Both conserved end residues are trimmed from each CDR3. Not all rows give a size; the values are once, few, many and, for expanded clones, a class.

>-|TRBV9
ASSSTGDNSPLH
>-|TRBV11-2
ASSLDRSWNTEAF
>-|TRBV29-1
SVEDLAGETQY
>-|TRBV5-1
ASSLQGFGNQPQH
>once|TRBV5-1
ASSKGQGFGETQY
>-|TRBV7-2
ASTSQPAGNSPLH
>-|TRBV7-9
ASSSRQGAEQY
>-|TRBV6-1
ASSEVARAGRWSGNTIY
>-|TRBV5-1
ASSLGVEGTEAF
>medium-sized|TRBV7-9
ASSFEGVGTEAF
>-|TRBV18
ASSPRTGREDGYT
>-|TRBV27
ASSLSQSLEQY
>medium-sized|TRBV9
ASSVSNEQF
>-|TRBV29-1
SVDGGVSGEQY
>few|TRBV11-2
ASTTSVTGNSPLH
>-|TRBV7-6
ASSLERGKAF